This is a list of T cell receptor beta chains from one sample in a study of T cells in Graves' hyperthyroidism and ophthalmopathy. TCRdb itself ran the multiplex PCR reads through MiXCR, one entry per CDR3 protein. The repertoire consists of around 350,000 distinct CDR3 sequences, with about 14% occurring once and the leading ten covering 15% to 20%. Input material: blood. All receptors derive from a woman aged 30 to 39 with Graves' ophthalmopathy. Both conserved end residues are part of each CDR3. Fields, in order: J gene, V gene, CDR3 protein.

TRBJ2-2 TRBV20-1 CSAREQPSGWTGELFF
TRBJ2-1 TRBV6-1 CASSVRGNEQFF
TRBJ2-1 TRBV11-1 CASSYPGRSQGSSYNEQFF
TRBJ2-1 TRBV2 CASSGRITGDEQFF
TRBJ1-1 TRBV2 CASRANRGSLNTEAFF
TRBJ1-4 TRBV19 CASSAFGEPNEKLFF
TRBJ2-5 TRBV7-6 CASSLGWLAGTQETQYF
TRBJ2-3 TRBV9 CASSVQADTQYF
TRBJ2-7 TRBV7-9 CASSFRGSGEQYF
TRBJ2-3 TRBV2 CASSVPGLAGDTQYF